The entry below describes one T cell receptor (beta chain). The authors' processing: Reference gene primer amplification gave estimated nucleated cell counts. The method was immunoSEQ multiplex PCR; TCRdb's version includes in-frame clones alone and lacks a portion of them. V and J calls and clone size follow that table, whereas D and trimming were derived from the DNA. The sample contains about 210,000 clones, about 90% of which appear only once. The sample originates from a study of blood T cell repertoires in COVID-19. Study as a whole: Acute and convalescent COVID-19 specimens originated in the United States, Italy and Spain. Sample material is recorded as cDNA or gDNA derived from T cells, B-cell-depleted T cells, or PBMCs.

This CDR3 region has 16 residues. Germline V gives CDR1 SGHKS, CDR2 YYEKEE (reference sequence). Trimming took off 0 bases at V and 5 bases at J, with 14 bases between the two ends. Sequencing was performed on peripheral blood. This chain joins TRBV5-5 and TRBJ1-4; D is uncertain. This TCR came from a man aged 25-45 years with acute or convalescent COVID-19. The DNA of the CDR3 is TGTGCCAGCAGCTTGGCGAGCGGGGTAGGGAATGAAAAACTGTTTTTT. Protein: CASSLASGVGNEKLFF.